This T cell receptor (beta chain) was sequenced for a study of blood T cell repertoires in COVID-19. This clone was recorded only once. As originally analysed: The authors estimated nucleated cell counts from reference gene primer amplification. Assay used: immunoSEQ multiplex PCR; TCRdb lists only in-frame clones, some missing. That table is the source of V, J and clone size, and D and trimming were worked out from the DNA. The sample has over 200,000 clones, roughly 80% seen once. Unmatched junction bases numbered 3, after V lost 0 bases and J lost 4 bases. The CDR3 sequence is 15 residues long. The V gene's germline CDR1 is SGHTA and CDR2 FQGNSA.

The chain is built from TRBV7-2 and TRBJ1-3; 7 bases match TRBD1. The sequence derives from an elderly woman with active or convalescent COVID-19. Sequencing was performed on peripheral blood. CDR3 protein: CASSLATGSGNTIYF. The CDR3 DNA is TGTGCCAGCAGCTTAGCGACAGGGTCCGGAAACACCATATATTTT.